This TCR beta chain stems from a study of CD8+ T cells in alopecia areata. Study-wide findings and caveats: Clonality was higher in lesional than normal scalp, especially in alopecia totalis/universalis.

On this clone: Its antigen is still unknown.

CDR3 size: 11 residues. Trimming left V 2 bases short and J 8 bases short, with 6 bases between. Germline CDR1 is MGHDK and CDR2 is SYGVNS. Stated treatment: oral pan-JAK inhibitor, 5-10 mg twice daily. Reverse transcribed after extraction, RNA yielded cDNA as the sequencing template. Sequencing was performed with immunoSEQ multiplex PCR; in TCRdb, only in-frame clones are kept and a portion is missing. The table records more than 150,000 clones, roughly three fifths of them present only once. Sequenced material: CD4+ T cells sorted from blood, taken at week 4, from a patient treated with tofacitinib. The V call is TRBV25-1, the J call TRBJ1-2; D call uncertain. The receptor's source is a human donor with alopecia areata. The CDR3 here is CASSEVEGYTF. The CDR3, as DNA: TGTGCCAGCAGTGAAGTGGAAGGCTACACCTTC.